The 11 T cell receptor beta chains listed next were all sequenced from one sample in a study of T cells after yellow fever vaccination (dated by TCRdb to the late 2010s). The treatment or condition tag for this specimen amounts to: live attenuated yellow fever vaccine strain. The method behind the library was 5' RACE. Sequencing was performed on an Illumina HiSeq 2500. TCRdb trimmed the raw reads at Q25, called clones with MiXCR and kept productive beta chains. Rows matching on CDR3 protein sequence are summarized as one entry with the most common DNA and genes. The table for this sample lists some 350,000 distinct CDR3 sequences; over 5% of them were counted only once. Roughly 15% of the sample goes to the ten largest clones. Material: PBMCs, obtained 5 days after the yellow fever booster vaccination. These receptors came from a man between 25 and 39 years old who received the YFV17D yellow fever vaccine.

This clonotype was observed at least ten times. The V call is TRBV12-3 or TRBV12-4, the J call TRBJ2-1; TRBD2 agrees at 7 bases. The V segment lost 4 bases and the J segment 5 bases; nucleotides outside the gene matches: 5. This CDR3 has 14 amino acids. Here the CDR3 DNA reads TGTGCCAGCAGTTCTAGCGGACCCAACAATGAGCAGTTCTTC. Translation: CASSSSGPNNEQFF.

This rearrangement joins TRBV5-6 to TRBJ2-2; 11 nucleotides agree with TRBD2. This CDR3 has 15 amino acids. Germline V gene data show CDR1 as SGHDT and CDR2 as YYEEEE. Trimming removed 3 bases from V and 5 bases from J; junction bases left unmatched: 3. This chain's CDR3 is CASSSTSGRTGELFF. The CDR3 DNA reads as TGTGCCAGCAGCTCAACTAGCGGGAGAACCGGGGAGCTGTTTTTT.

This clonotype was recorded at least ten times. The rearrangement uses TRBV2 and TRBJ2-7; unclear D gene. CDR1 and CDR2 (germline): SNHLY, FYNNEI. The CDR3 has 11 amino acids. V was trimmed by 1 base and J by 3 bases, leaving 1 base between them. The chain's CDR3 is CASSEDYEQYF. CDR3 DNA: TGTGCCAGCAGTGAAGACTACGAGCAGTACTTC.

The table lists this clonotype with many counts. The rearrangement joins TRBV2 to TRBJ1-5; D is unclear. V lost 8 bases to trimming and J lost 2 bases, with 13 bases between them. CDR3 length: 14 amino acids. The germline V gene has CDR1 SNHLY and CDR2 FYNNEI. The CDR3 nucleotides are TGTGCCAGCGAGACGGACGCCGGCAATCAGCCCCAGCATTTT. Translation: CASETDAGNQPQHF.

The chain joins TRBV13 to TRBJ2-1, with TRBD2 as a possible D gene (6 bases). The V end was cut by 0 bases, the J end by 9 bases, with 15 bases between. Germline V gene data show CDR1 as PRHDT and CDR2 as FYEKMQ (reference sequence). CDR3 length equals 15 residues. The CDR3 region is CASSLGGERALEQFF. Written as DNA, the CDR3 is TGTGCCAGCAGCTTAGGTGGGGAGCGGGCCCTTGAGCAGTTCTTC.

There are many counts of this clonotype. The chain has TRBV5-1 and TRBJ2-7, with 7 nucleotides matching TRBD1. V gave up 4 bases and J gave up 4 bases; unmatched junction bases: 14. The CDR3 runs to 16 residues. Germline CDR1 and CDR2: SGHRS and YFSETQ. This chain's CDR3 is CASSEMRQGGTYEQYF. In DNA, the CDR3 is TGCGCCAGCAGCGAAATGCGACAGGGTGGGACGTACGAGCAGTACTTC.

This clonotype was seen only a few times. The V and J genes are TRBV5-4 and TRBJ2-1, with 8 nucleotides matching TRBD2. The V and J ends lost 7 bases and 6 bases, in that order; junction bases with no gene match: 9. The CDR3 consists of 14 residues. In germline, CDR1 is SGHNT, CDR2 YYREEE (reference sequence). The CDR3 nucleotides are TGTGCCAGCCCGGGGCTAGCGGGCGTCAATGAGCAGTTCTTC. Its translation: CASPGLAGVNEQFF.

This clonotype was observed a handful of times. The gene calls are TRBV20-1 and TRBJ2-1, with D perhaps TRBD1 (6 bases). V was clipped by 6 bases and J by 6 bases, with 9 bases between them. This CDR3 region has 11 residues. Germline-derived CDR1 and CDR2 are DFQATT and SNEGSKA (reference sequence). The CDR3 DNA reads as TGCAGTGCAGCAGGGGTCAATGAGCAGTTCTTC. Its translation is CSAAGVNEQFF.

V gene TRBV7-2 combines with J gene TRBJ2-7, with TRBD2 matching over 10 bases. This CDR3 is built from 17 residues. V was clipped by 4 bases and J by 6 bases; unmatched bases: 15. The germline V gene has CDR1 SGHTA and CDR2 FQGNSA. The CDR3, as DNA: TGTGCCAGCAGCTCATTCTGGGCTAGCGGGAGTAATAGCGAGCAGTACTTC. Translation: CASSSFWASGSNSEQYF.

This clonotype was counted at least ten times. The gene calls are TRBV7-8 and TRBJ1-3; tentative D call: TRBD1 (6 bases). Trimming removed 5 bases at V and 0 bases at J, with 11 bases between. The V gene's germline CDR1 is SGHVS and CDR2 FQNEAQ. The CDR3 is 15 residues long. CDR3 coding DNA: TGTGCCAGCAGCCCTGACAGGACCTCTGGAAACACCATATATTTT. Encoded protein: CASSPDRTSGNTIYF.

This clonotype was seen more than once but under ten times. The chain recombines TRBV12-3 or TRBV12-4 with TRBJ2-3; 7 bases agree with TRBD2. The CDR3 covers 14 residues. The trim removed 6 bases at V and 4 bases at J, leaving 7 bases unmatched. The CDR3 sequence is CASRGAGIPDTQYF. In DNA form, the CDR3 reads TGTGCCAGCAGGGGAGCGGGAATCCCAGATACGCAGTATTTT.